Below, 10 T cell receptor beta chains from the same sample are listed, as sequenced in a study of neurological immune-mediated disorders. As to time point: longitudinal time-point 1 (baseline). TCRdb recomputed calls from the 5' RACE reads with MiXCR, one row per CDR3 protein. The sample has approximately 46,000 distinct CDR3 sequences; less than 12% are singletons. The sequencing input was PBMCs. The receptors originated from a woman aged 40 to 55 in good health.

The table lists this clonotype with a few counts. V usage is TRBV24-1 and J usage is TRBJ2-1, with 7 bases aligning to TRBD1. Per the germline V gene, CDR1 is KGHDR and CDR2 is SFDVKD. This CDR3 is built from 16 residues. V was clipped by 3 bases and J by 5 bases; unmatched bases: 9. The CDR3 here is CATSDLRDSEHNEQFF. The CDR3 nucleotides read TGTGCCACCAGTGATCTCCGGGACAGTGAGCACAATGAGCAGTTCTTC.

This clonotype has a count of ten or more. The chain's CDR3 is CASSSYIEAFF. In DNA, the CDR3 is TGTGCCAGCAGTTCCTACATTGAAGCTTTCTTT. The V gene is TRBV12-3 or TRBV12-4, the J gene TRBJ1-1; no clear D. The CDR3 spans 11 residues. Trimming cost V 4 bases and J 7 bases, with 7 bases left between them.

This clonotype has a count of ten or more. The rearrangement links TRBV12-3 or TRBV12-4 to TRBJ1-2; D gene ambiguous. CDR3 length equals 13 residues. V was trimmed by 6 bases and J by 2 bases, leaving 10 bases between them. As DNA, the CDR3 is TGTGCCAGCAGCCCGGGAGGGAACTATGGCTACACCTTC. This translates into CASSPGGNYGYTF.

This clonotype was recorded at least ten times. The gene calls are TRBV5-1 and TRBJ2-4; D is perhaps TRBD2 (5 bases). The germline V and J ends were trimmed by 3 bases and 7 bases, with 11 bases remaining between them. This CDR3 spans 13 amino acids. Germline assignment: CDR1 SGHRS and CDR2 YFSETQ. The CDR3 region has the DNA TGCGCCAGCAGCTCACGGGAAACGAACATTCAGTACTTC. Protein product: CASSSRETNIQYF. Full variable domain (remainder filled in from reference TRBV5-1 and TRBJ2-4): KAGVTQTPRYLIKTRGQQVTLSCSPISGHRSVSWYQQTPGQGLQFLFEYFSETQRNKGNFPGRFSGRQFSNSRSEMNVSTLELGDSALYLCASSSRETNIQYFGAGTRLSVL.

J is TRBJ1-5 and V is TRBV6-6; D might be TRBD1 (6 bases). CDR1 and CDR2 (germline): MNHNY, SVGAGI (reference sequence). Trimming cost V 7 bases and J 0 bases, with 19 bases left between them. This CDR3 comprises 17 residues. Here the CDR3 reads CASTLGRGPNSNQPQHF. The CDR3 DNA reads TGTGCCAGCACCTTGGGCAGGGGACCAAATAGCAATCAGCCCCAGCATTTT.

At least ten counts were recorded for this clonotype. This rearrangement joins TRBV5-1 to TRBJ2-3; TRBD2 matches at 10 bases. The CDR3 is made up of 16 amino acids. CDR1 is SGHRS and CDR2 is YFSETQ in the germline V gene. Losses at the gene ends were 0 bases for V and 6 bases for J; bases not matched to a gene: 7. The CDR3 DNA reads TGCGCCAGCAGCTTGGACAAACTAGCGGGGAAGGATACGCAGTATTTT. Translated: CASSLDKLAGKDTQYF.

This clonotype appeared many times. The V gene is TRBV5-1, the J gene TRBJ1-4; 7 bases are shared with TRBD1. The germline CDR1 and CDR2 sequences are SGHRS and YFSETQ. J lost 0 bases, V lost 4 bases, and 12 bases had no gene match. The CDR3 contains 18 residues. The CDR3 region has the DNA TGCGCCAGCAGCAAGGACAGGAACATCTTTGCAACTAATGAAAAACTGTTTTTT. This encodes CASSKDRNIFATNEKLFF.

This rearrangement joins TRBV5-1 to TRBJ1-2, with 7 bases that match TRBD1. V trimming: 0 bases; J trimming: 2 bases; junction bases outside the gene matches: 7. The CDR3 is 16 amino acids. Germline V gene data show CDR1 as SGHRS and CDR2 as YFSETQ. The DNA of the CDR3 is TGCGCCAGCAGCTTGGGACAGGGTTCGGCGAACTATGGCTACACCTTC. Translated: CASSLGQGSANYGYTF.

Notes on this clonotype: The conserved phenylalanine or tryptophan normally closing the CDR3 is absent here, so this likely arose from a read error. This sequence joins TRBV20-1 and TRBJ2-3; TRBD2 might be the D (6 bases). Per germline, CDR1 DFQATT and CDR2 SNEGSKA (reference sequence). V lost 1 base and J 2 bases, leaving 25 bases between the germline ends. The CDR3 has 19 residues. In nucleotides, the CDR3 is TGCAGTGCTAGAGGGGACTTCCGGGAACTAGCCGCTAACACAGATACGCAGTATATT. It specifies CSARGDFRELAANTDTQYI.

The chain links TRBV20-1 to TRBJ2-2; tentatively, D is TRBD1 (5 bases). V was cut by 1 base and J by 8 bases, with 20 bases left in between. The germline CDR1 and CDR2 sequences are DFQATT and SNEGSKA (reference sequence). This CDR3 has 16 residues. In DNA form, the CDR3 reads TGCAGTGCTAGAGGGGCTAGAGTAGGGGAACGGGGGGAGCTGTTTTTT. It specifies CSARGARVGERGELFF.